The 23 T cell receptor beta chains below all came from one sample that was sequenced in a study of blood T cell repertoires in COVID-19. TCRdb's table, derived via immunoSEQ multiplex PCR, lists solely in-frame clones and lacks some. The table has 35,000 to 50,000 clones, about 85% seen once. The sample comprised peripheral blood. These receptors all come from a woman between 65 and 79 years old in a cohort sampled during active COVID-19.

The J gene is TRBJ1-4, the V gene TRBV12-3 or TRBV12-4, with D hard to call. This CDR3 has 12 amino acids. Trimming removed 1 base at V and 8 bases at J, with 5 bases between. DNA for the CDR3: TGTGCCAGCAGTTTAGGTCGGGAAAAACTGTTTTTT. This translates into CASSLGREKLFF.

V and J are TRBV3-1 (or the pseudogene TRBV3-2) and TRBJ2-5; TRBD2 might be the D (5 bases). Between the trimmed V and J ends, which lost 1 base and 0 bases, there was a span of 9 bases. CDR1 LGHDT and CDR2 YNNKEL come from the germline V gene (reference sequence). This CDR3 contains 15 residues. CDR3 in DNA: TGTGCCAGCAGCCAAGCGGGCGGGTACCAAGAGACCCAGTACTTC. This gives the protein CASSQAGGYQETQYF.

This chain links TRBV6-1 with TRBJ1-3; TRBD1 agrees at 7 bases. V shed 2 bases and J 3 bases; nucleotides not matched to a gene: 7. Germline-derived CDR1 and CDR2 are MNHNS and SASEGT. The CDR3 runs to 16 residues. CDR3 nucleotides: TGTGCCAGCAGTGAATGGGGACAGCAAAATGGAAACACCATATATTTT. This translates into CASSEWGQQNGNTIYF.

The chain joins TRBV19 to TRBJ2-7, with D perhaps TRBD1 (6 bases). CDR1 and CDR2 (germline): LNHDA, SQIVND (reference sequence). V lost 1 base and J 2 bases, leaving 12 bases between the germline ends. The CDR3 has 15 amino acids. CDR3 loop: CASSIAQTGPYEQYF. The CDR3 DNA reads TGTGCCAGTAGTATAGCCCAGACAGGTCCCTACGAGCAGTACTTC.

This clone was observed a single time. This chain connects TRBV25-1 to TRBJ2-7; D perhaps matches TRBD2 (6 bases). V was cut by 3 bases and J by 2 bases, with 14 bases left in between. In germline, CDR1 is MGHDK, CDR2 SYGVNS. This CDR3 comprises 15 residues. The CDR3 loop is CASSDDGGGAYEQYF. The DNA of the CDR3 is TGTGCCAGCAGTGATGATGGAGGAGGGGCCTACGAGCAGTACTTC.

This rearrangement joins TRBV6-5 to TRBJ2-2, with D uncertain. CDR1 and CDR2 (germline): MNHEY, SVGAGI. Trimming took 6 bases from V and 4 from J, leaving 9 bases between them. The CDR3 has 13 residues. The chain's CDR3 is CASRKWSTGELFF. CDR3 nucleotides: TGTGCCAGCAGAAAGTGGAGCACCGGGGAGCTGTTTTTT.

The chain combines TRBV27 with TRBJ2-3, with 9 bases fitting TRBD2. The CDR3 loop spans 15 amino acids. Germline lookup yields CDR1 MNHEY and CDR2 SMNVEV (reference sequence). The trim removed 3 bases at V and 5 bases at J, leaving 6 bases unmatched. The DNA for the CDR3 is TGTGCCAGCAGTTTCGCGGGAGGGCCGGGAGATACGCAGTATTTT. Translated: CASSFAGGPGDTQYF.

The CDR3 bases are TGTGCCAGCAAAAAAGTCGGGACAGGGTCGCCTGAAGCTTTCTTT. Amino acid sequence: CASKKVGTGSPEAFF. The rearrangement joins TRBV7-2 to TRBJ1-1; TRBD1 agrees at 9 bases. The length of the CDR3 is 15 residues. The germline V gene has CDR1 SGHTA and CDR2 FQGNSA. V lost 7 bases and J lost 6; bases outside the gene matches: 12.

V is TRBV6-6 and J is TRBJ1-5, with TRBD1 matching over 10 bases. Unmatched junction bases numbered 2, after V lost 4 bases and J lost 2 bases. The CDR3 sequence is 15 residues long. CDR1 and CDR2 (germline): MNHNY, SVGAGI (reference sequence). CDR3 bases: TGTGCCAGCAGTTTAGGGACAGGGGGCAATCAGCCCCAGCATTTT. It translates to CASSLGTGGNQPQHF.

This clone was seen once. The DNA for the CDR3 is TGTGCCAGCAGCTGGACAGACTATGGCTACACCTTC. Protein product: CASSWTDYGYTF. The chain combines TRBV7-9 with TRBJ1-2, with D possibly TRBD1 on 6 matching bases. Germline V gene sequence: CDR1 SEHNR, CDR2 FQNEAQ (reference sequence). The ends were cut back, 4 bases at V and 3 bases at J, with 6 bases in the middle. The CDR3 is 12 residues long.

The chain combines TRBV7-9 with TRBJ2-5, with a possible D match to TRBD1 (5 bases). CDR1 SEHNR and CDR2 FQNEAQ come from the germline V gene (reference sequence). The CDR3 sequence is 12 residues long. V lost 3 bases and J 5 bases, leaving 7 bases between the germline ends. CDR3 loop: CASSFSGETQYF. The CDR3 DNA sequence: TGTGCCAGCAGCTTTTCAGGGGAGACCCAGTACTTC.

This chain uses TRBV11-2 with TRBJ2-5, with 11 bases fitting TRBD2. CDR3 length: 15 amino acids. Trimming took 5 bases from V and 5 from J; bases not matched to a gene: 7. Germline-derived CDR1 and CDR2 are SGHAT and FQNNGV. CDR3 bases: TGTGCCAGCAGCGCCCCTAGCGGGAGGCCTGAGACCCAGTACTTC. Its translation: CASSAPSGRPETQYF.

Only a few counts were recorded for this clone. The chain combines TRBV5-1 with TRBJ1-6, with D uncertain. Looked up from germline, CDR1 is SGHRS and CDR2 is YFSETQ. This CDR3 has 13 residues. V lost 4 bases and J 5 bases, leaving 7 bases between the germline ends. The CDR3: CASSAADNSPLHF. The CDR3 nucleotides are TGCGCCAGCAGCGCGGCCGATAATTCACCCCTCCACTTT.

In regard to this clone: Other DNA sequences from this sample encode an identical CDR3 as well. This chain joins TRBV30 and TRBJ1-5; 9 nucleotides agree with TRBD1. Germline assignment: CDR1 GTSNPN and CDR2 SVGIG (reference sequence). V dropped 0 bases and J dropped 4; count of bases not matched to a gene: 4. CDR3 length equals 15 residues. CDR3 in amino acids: CAWSVGDRANQPQHF. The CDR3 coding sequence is TGTGCCTGGAGTGTGGGGGACAGGGCGAATCAGCCCCAGCATTTT.

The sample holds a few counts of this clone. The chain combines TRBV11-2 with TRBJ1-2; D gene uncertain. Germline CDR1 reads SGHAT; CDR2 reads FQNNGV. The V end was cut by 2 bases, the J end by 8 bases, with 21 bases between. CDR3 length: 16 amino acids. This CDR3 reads CASSLNPEGGTGGYTF. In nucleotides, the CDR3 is TGTGCCAGCAGCTTAAATCCCGAAGGTGGAACGGGGGGCTACACCTTC.

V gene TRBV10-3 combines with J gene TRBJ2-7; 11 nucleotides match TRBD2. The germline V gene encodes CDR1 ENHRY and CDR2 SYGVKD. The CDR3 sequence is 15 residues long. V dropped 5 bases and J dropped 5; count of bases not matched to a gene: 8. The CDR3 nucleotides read TGTGCCATCAGTAAAACTAGCGGGAGAGAGGACGAGCAGTACTTC. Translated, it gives CAISKTSGREDEQYF.

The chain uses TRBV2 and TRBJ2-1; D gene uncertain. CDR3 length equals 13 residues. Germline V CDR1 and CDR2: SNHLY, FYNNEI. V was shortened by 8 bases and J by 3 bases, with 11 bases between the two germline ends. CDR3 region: CASQTSSYNEQFF. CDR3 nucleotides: TGTGCCAGCCAGACCTCTAGCTACAATGAGCAGTTCTTC.

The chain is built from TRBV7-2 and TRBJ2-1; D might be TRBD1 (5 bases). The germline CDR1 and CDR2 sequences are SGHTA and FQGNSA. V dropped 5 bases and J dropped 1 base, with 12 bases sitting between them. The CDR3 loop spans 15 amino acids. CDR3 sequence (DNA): TGTGCCAGCAGCCAATGGGGCAGTTCCTACAATGAGCAGTTCTTC. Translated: CASSQWGSSYNEQFF.

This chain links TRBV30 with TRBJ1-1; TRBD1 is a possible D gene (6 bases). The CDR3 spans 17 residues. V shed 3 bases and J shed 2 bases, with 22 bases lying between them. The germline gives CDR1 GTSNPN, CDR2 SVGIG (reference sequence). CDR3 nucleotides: TGTGCCTGGAGGGACCAGGGGACGATTCTTCCTAACACTGAAGCTTTCTTT. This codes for CAWRDQGTILPNTEAFF.

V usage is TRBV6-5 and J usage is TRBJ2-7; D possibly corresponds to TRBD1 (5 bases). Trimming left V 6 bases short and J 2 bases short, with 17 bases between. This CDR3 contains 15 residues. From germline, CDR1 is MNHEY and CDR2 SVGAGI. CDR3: CASSLRPTGPYEQYF. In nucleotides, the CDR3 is TGTGCCAGCAGCCTACGGCCTACAGGACCCTACGAGCAGTACTTC.

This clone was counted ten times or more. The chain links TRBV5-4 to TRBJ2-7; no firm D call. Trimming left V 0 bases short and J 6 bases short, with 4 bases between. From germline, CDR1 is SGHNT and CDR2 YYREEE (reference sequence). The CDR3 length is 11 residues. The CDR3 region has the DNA TGTGCCAGCAGCTTGGGTCTCGAGCAGTACTTC. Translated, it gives CASSLGLEQYF.

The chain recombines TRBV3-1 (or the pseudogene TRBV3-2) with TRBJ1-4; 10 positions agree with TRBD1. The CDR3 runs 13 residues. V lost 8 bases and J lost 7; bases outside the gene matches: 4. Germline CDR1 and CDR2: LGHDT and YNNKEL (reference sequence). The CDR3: CASGRDRGEKLFF. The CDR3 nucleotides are TGTGCCAGCGGCCGGGACAGGGGTGAAAAACTGTTTTTT.

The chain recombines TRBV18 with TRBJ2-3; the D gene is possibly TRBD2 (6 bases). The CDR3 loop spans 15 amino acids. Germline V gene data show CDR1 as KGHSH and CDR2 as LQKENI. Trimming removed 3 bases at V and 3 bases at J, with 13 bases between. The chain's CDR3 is CASSPGTPPTDTQYF. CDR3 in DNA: TGTGCCAGCTCACCTGGGACTCCACCTACAGATACGCAGTATTTT.